Below, 17 T cell receptor beta chains from the same sample are listed, as sequenced in a study of T cell responses to AZD1222 COVID-19 vaccine (dated by TCRdb to the early 2020s). Sample time point, as interpreted from the label and publication: baseline before first vaccination. The protocol used for the library was the immunoSEQ multiplex PCR assay. What TCRdb holds here is the immuneACCESS table cut down to in-frame rearrangements. Part of the clones is not present; checked against another copy, under half of the missing clones reflect an unresolved V gene, and the others are unexplained. Present in this sample are roughly 55,000 clones, 70% to 90% of which were seen just once. The leading ten clones occupy under 5% of the sample. This specimen was peripheral blood, taken on day 0 of AZD1222 vaccination. Receptors were obtained from an adult in good health.

The CDR3 DNA reads as TGTGCCAGCAGTTATATGACAACTCAGAACACTGAAGCTTTCTTT. This encodes CASSYMTTQNTEAFF. This chain links TRBV6-6 with TRBJ1-1; D gene uncertain. V was trimmed by 3 bases and J by 1 base, leaving 12 bases between them. The CDR3 has 15 residues. Germline lookup yields CDR1 MNHNY and CDR2 SVGAGI (reference sequence).

This chain uses TRBV7-8 with TRBJ1-2, with 8 bases identical to TRBD1. V shed 6 bases and J 1 base; nucleotides not matched to a gene: 7. Per germline, CDR1 SGHVS and CDR2 FQNEAQ. This CDR3 spans 15 amino acids. CDR3 loop: CASSRTGSINYGYTF. CDR3 in DNA: TGTGCCAGCAGTCGGACAGGGTCAATTAACTATGGCTACACCTTC.

This rearrangement joins TRBV10-3 to TRBJ2-1, with 11 nucleotides matching TRBD1. The germline CDR1 and CDR2 sequences are ENHRY and SYGVKD. V shed 6 bases and J 5 bases; nucleotides not matched to a gene: 6. The CDR3 runs 15 residues. This chain's CDR3 is CAISSGQGANNEQFF. The DNA for the CDR3 is TGTGCCATCAGCTCCGGACAGGGGGCAAACAATGAGCAGTTCTTC.

This sequence joins TRBV4-1 and TRBJ2-7, with 8 bases fitting TRBD1. The CDR3 is 16 amino acids. The ends lost 4 bases at V and 0 bases at J; junction bases unmatched: 8. Germline V CDR1 and CDR2: MGHRA, YSYEKL. DNA for the CDR3: TGCGCCAGCAGCCCTGGGACAGGATGGAGCTCCTACGAGCAGTACTTC. Its protein is CASSPGTGWSSYEQYF.

This rearrangement joins TRBV11-1 to TRBJ1-2; no definite D call. The V end was cut by 3 bases, the J end by 2 bases, with 13 bases between. The CDR3 loop spans 15 amino acids. The V gene's germline CDR1 is SGHAT and CDR2 FQDESV (reference sequence). The DNA of the CDR3 is TGTGCCAGCAGCTTCCTATCATCGGTGAACTATGGCTACACCTTC. This gives the protein CASSFLSSVNYGYTF. Full variable domain (rest looked up from reference TRBV11-1 and TRBJ1-2): EAEVAQSPRYKITEKSQAVAFWCDPISGHATLYWYRQILGQGPELLVQFQDESVVDDSQLPKDRFSAERLKGVDSTLKIQPAELGDSAMYLCASSFLSSVNYGYTFGSGTRLTVV.

As DNA, the CDR3 is TGCGCCAGCAGCCCGCAGGGAACCGGGGAGCTGTTTTTT. Translation gives CASSPQGTGELFF. The chain is built from TRBV5-1 and TRBJ2-2; D perhaps matches TRBD1 (5 bases). This CDR3 has 13 residues. Germline V gives CDR1 SGHRS, CDR2 YFSETQ. V shed 4 bases and J shed 5 bases, with 9 bases lying between them. Combining the CDR3 with reference TRBV5-1 and TRBJ2-2 gives the whole variable domain KAGVTQTPRYLIKTRGQQVTLSCSPISGHRSVSWYQQTPGQGLQFLFEYFSETQRNKGNFPGRFSGRQFSNSRSEMNVSTLELGDSALYLCASSPQGTGELFFGEGSRLTVL.

The V call is TRBV5-4, the J call TRBJ2-1; D might be TRBD1 (5 bases). This CDR3 has 15 residues. The germline V gene has CDR1 SGHNT and CDR2 YYREEE (reference sequence). Trimming took 0 bases from V and 0 from J, leaving 7 bases between them. The CDR3 is CASSLVQASYNEQFF. CDR3 DNA: TGTGCCAGCAGCTTGGTACAGGCCTCCTACAATGAGCAGTTCTTC.

This chain uses TRBV7-9 with TRBJ1-2, with D uncertain. Trimming pared 3 bases from V and 0 bases from J, leaving 5 bases between. Germline assignment: CDR1 SEHNR and CDR2 FQNEAQ (reference sequence). This CDR3 region has 13 residues. The chain's CDR3 is CASSFEANYGYTF. CDR3 DNA: TGTGCCAGCAGCTTTGAGGCTAACTATGGCTACACCTTC.

The J gene is TRBJ2-2, the V gene TRBV9; D ambiguous. Germline V gene data show CDR1 as SGDLS and CDR2 as YYNGEE. The CDR3 runs 14 residues. With 0 bases removed from V and 3 bases from J, the gap between germline ends came to 6 bases. CDR3: CASSVVDDTGELFF. CDR3 nucleotide sequence: TGTGCCAGCAGCGTAGTGGACGACACCGGGGAGCTGTTTTTT.

The J gene is TRBJ2-1, the V gene TRBV5-1; TRBD1 agrees at 10 bases. The germline V gene has CDR1 SGHRS and CDR2 YFSETQ. V shed 4 bases and J 4 bases; nucleotides not matched to a gene: 5. CDR3 length: 15 residues. CDR3 in DNA: TGCGCCAGCAGCCCGACGGGACAGGGGTACAATGAGCAGTTCTTC. It specifies CASSPTGQGYNEQFF.

The chain combines TRBV6-6 with TRBJ1-4; D gene unclear. The CDR3 has 15 amino acids. The germline V and J ends were trimmed by 6 bases and 5 bases, with 16 bases remaining between them. Germline loops: CDR1 MNHNY, CDR2 SVGAGI (reference sequence). CDR3 amino acids: CASRAREISNEKLFF. The CDR3 DNA reads TGTGCCAGCAGGGCCCGGGAGATATCGAATGAAAAACTGTTTTTT.

The rearrangement uses TRBV6-5 and TRBJ1-6; D remains ambiguous. Trimming cost V 2 bases and J 8 bases, with 7 bases left between them. CDR1 MNHEY and CDR2 SVGAGI come from the germline V gene. The CDR3 consists of 13 residues. The CDR3 sequence is CASSYGTDSPLHF. CDR3 in DNA: TGTGCCAGCAGTTACGGAACAGATTCACCCCTCCACTTT.

This clone was observed once. The chain has TRBV19 and TRBJ1-2; D is unclear. Germline lookup yields CDR1 LNHDA and CDR2 SQIVND (reference sequence). V was cut by 7 bases and J by 4 bases, with 13 bases left in between. The CDR3 runs to 13 residues. This chain's CDR3 is CASNEWGSYGYTF. The CDR3 bases are TGTGCCAGTAACGAGTGGGGTTCCTATGGCTACACCTTC.

CDR3 residues: CASSLIQDTGELFF. In nucleotides, the CDR3 is TGTGCCAGCAGCCTTATTCAGGACACCGGGGAGCTGTTTTTT. The chain employs TRBV7-3 and TRBJ2-2; D uncertain. Between the trimmed V and J ends, which lost 5 bases and 3 bases, there was a span of 10 bases. The V gene's germline CDR1 is SGHTA and CDR2 FQGTGA. The CDR3 loop spans 14 amino acids. The complete variable domain, with remaining parts taken from reference TRBV7-3 and TRBJ2-2, reads GAGVSQTPSNKVTEKGKYVELRCDPISGHTALYWYRQSLGQGPEFLIYFQGTGAADDSGLPNDRFFAVRPEGSVSTLKIQRTERGDSAVYLCASSLIQDTGELFFGEGSRLTVL.

The genes are TRBV12-3 or TRBV12-4 and TRBJ1-1, with D perhaps matching TRBD1 (5 bases). The CDR3 sequence is 12 residues long. V lost 5 bases to trimming and J lost 7 bases, with 11 bases between them. The CDR3 loop reads CASSPRQSEAFF. For the CDR3, the DNA is TGTGCCAGCAGTCCCAGACAGAGTGAAGCTTTCTTT.

The V call is TRBV5-4, the J call TRBJ2-7; no clear D. The CDR3 runs to 13 residues. Germline CDR1 and CDR2: SGHNT and YYREEE (reference sequence). Trimming took off 0 bases at V and 1 base at J, with 5 bases between the two ends. For the CDR3, the DNA is TGTGCCAGCAGCTTGGTAGGTTCCTACGAGCAGTACTTC. Its protein is CASSLVGSYEQYF.

This sequence joins TRBV10-3 and TRBJ2-7, with D unresolved. CDR3 length: 12 amino acids. Germline V CDR1 and CDR2: ENHRY, SYGVKD. The V end was cut by 3 bases, the J end by 4 bases, with 7 bases between. The CDR3 loop reads CAISEYDYEQYF. CDR3 coding DNA: TGTGCCATCAGTGAATACGATTACGAGCAGTACTTC.